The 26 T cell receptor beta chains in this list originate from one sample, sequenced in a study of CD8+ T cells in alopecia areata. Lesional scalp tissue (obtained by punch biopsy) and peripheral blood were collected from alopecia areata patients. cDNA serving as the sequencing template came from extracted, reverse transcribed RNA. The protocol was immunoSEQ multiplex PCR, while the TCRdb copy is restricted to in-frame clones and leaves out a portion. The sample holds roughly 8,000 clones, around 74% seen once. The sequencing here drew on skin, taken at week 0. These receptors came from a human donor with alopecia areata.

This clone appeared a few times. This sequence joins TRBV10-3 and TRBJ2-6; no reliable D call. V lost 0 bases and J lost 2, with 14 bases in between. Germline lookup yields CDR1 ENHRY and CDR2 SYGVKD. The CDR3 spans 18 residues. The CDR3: CAISESVRFGAGANVLTF. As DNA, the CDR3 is TGTGCCATCAGTGAGTCGGTCAGATTCGGAGCTGGGGCCAACGTCCTGACTTTC.

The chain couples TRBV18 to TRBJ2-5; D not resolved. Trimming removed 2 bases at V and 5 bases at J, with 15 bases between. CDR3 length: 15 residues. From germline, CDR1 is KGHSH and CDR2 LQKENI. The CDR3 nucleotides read TGTGCCAGCTCACCAGAGGCGTCCGTCACGGAGACCCAGTACTTC. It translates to CASSPEASVTETQYF.

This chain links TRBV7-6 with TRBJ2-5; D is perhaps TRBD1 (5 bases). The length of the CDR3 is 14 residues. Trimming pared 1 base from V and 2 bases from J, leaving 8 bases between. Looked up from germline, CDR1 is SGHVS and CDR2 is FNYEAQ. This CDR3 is CASSLGRQQETQYF. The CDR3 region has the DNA TGTGCCAGCAGCTTAGGAAGACAGCAAGAGACCCAGTACTTC.

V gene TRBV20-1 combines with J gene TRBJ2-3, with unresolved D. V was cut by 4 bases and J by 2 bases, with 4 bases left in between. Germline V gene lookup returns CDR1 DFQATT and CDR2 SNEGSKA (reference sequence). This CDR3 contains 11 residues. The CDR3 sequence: CSAKLTDTQYF. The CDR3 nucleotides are TGCAGTGCTAAACTCACAGATACGCAGTATTTT.

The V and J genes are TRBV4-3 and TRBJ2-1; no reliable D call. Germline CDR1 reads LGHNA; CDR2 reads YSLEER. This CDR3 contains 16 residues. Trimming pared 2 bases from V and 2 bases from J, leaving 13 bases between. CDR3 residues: CASSQIDMMAYNEQFF. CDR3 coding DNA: TGCGCCAGCAGCCAAATCGACATGATGGCCTACAATGAGCAGTTCTTC.

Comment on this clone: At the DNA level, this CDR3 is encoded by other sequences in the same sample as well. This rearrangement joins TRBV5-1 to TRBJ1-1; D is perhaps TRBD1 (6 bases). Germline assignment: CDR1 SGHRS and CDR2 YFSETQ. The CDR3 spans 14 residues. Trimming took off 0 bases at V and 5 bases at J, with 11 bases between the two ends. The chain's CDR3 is CASSLARGRTEAFF. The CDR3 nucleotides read TGCGCCAGCAGCTTGGCTAGGGGGAGGACTGAAGCTTTCTTT.

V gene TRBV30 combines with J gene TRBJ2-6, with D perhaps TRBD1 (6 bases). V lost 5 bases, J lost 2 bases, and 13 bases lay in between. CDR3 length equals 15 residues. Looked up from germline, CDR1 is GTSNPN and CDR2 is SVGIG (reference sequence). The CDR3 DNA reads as TGTGCCTGGTTCCACAGGGCCACTGGGGCCAACGTCCTGACTTTC. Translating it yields CAWFHRATGANVLTF.

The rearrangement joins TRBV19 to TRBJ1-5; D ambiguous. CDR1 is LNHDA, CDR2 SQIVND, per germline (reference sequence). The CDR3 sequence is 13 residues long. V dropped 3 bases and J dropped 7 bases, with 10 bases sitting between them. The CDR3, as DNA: TGTGCCAGTAGTATCCGAGGGAACCAGCCCCAGCATTTT. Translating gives CASSIRGNQPQHF.

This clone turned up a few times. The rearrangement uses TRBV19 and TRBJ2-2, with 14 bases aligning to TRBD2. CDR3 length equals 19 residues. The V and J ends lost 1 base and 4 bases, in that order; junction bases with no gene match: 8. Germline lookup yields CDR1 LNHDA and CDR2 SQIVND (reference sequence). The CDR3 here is CASSIGRLAGGPVTGELFF. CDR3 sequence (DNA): TGTGCCAGTAGTATAGGCCGACTAGCGGGGGGGCCGGTCACCGGGGAGCTGTTTTTT.

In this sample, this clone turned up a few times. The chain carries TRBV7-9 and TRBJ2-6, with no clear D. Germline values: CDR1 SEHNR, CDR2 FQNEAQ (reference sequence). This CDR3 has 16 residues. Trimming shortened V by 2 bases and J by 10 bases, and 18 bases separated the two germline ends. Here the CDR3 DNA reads TGTGCCAGCAGCTTATTGGGTTCGGAGACAATAAACGTCCTGACTTTC. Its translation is CASSLLGSETINVLTF. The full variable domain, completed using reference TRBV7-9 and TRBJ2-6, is DTGVSQNPRHKITKRGQNVTFRCDPISEHNRLYWYRQTLGQGPEFLTYFQNEAQLEKSRLLSDRFSAERPKGSFSTLEIQRTEQGDSAMYLCASSLLGSETINVLTFGAGSRLTVL.

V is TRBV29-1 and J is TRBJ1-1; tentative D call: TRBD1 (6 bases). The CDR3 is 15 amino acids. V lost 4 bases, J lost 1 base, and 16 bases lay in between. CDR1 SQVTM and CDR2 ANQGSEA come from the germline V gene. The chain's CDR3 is CSVGARGRWNTEAFF. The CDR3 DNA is TGCAGCGTTGGTGCCCGGGGGCGCTGGAACACTGAAGCTTTCTTT.

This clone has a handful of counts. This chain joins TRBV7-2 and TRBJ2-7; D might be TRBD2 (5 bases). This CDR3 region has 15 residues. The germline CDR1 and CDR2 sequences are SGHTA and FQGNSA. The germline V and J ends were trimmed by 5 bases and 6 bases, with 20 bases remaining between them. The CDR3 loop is CASSPNTGTRSEQYF. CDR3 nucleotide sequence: TGTGCCAGCAGCCCCAACACGGGAACGCGGAGCGAGCAGTACTTC.

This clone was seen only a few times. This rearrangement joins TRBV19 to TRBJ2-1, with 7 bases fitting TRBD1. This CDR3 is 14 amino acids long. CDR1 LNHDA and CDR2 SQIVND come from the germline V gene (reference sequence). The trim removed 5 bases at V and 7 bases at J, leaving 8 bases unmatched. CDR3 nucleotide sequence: TGTGCCAGTAGTCCAATAGACAGGGCTAATGAGCAGTTCTTC. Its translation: CASSPIDRANEQFF.

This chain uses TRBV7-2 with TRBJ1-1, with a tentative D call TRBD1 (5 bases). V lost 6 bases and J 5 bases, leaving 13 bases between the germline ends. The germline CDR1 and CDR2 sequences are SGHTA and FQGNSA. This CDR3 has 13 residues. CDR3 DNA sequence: TGTGCCAGCAGTGCTGACAGCGGGACTGAAGCTTTCTTT. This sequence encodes CASSADSGTEAFF. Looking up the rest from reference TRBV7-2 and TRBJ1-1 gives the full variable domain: GAGVSQSPSNKVTEKGKDVELRCDPISGHTALYWYRQSLGQGLEFLIYFQGNSAPDKSGLPSDRFSAERTGGSVSTLTIQRTQQEDSAVYLCASSADSGTEAFFGQGTRLTVV.

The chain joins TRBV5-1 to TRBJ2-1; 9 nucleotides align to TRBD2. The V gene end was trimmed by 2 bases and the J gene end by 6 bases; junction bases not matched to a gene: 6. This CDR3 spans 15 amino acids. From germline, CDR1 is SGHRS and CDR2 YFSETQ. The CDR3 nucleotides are TGCGCCAGCAGCTTTAGCGGGGGCCGTTTCAATGAGCAGTTCTTC. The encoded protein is CASSFSGGRFNEQFF. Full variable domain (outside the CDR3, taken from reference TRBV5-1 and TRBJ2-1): KAGVTQTPRYLIKTRGQQVTLSCSPISGHRSVSWYQQTPGQGLQFLFEYFSETQRNKGNFPGRFSGRQFSNSRSEMNVSTLELGDSALYLCASSFSGGRFNEQFFGPGTRLTVL.

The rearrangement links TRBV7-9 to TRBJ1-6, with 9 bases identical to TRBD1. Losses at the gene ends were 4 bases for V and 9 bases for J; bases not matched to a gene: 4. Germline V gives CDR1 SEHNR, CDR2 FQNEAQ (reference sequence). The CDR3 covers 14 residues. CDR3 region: CASSSGTGTSPLHF. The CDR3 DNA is TGTGCCAGCAGCTCCGGGACAGGGACTTCACCCCTCCACTTT.

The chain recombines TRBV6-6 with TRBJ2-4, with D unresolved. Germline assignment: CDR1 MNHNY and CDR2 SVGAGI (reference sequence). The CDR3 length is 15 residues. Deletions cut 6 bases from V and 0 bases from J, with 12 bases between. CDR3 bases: TGTGCCAGCAGACCGAGCGAAATAGCCAAAAACATTCAGTACTTC. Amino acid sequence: CASRPSEIAKNIQYF.

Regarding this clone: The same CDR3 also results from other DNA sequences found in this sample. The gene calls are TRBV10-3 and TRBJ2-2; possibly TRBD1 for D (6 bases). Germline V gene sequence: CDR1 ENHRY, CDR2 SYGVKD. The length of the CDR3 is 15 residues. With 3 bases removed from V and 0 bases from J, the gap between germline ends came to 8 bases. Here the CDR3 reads CAISERGTNTGELFF. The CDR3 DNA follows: TGTGCCATCAGTGAAAGGGGGACGAACACCGGGGAGCTGTTTTTT.

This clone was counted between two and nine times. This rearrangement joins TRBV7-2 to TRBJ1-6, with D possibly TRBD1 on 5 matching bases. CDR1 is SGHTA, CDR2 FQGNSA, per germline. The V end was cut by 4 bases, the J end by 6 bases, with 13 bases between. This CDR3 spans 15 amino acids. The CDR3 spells CASSYIGVINSPLHF. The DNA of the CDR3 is TGTGCCAGCAGCTACATAGGGGTTATTAATTCACCCCTCCACTTT.

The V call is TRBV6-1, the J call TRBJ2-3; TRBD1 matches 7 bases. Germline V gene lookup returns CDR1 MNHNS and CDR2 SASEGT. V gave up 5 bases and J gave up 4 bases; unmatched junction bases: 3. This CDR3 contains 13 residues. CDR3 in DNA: TGTGCCAGCAGTCGACAGGGCCCAGATACGCAGTATTTT. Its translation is CASSRQGPDTQYF.

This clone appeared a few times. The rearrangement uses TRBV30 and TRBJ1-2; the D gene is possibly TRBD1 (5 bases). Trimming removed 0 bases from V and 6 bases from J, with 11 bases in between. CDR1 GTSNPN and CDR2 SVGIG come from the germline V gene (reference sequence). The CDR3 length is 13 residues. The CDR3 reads CAWSVRGLHGYTF. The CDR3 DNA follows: TGTGCCTGGAGTGTTCGGGGGTTGCATGGCTACACCTTC. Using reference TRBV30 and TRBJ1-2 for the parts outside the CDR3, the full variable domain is SQTIHQWPATLVQPVGSPLSLECTVEGTSNPNLYWYRQAAGRGLQLLFYSVGIGQISSEVPQNLSASRPQDRQFILSSKKLLLSDSGFYLCAWSVRGLHGYTFGSGTRLTVV.

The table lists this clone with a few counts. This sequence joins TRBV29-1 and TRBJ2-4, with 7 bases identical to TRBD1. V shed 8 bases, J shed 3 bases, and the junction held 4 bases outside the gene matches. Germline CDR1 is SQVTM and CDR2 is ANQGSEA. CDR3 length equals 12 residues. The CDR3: CSTRDSKNIQYF. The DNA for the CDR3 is TGCAGCACCCGGGACAGCAAAAACATTCAGTACTTC.

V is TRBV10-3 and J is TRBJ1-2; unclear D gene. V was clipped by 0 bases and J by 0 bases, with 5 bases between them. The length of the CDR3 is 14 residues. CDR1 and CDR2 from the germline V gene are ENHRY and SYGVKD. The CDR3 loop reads CAISESKANYGYTF. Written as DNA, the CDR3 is TGTGCCATCAGTGAGTCAAAGGCTAACTATGGCTACACCTTC.

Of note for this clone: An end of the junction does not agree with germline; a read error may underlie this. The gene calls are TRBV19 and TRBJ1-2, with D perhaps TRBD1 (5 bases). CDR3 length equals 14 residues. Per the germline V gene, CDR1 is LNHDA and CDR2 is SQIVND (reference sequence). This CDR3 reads CASSTPYRSSSGVF. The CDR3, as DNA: TGTGCCAGTAGTACCCCGTACAGGAGCTCGTCCGGGGTCTTC.

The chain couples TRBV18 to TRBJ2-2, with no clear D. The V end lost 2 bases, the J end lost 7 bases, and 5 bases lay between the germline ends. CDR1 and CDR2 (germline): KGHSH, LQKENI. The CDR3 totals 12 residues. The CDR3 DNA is TGTGCCAGCTCACCAGTCCTCGGGGAGCTGTTTTTT. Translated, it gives CASSPVLGELFF.

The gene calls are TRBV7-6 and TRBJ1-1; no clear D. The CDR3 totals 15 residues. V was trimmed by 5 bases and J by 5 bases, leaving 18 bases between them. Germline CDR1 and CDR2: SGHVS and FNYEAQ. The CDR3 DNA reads TGTGCCAGCAGCCAAAACGTGAGGGCTGGGACTGAAGCTTTCTTT. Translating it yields CASSQNVRAGTEAFF.